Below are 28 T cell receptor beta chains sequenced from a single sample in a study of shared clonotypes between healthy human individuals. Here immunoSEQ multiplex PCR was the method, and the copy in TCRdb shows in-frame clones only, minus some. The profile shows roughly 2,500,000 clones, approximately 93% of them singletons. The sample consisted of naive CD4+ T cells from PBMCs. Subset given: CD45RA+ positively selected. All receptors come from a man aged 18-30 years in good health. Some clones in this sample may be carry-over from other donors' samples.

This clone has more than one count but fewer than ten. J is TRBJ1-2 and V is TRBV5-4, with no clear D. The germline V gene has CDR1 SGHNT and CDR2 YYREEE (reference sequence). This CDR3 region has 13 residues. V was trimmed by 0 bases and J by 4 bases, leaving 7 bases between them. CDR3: CASSLGAAYGYTF. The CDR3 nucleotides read TGTGCCAGCAGCTTGGGGGCGGCCTATGGCTACACCTTC.

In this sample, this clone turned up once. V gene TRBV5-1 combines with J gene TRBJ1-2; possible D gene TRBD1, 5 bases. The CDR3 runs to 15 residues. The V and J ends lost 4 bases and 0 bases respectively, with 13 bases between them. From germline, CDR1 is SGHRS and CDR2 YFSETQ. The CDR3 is CASSGTGASNYGYTF. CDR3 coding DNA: TGCGCCAGCAGCGGTACCGGGGCCTCTAACTATGGCTACACCTTC.

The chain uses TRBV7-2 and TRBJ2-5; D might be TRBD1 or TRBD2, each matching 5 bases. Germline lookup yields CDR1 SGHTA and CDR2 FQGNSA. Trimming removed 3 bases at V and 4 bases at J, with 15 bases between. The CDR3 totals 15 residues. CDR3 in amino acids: CASSFAGRVGETQYF. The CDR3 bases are TGTGCCAGCAGCTTTGCGGGCAGGGTAGGAGAGACCCAGTACTTC.

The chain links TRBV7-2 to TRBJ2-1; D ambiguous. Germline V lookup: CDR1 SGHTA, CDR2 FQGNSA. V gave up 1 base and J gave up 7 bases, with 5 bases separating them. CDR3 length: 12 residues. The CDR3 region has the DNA TGTGCCAGCAGCTTAGGGTGGAATGAGCAGTTCTTC. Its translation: CASSLGWNEQFF.

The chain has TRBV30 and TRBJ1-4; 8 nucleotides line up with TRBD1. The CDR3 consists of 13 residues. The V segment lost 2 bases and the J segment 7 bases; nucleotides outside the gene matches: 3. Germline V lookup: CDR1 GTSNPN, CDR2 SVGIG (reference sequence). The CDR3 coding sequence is TGTGCCTGGAGTCACAGGGGGATTGAAAAACTGTTTTTT. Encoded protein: CAWSHRGIEKLFF. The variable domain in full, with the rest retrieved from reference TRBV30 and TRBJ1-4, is SQTIHQWPATLVQPVGSPLSLECTVEGTSNPNLYWYRQAAGRGLQLLFYSVGIGQISSEVPQNLSASRPQDRQFILSSKKLLLSDSGFYLCAWSHRGIEKLFFGSGTQLSVL.

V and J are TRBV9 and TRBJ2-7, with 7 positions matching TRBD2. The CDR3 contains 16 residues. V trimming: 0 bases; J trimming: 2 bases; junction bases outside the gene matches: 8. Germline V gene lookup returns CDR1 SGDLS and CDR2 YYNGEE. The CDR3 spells CASSVGGVLAAYEQYF. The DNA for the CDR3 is TGTGCCAGCAGCGTAGGAGGGGTGCTAGCGGCCTACGAGCAGTACTTC.

The CDR3 DNA reads TGTGCCAGCAGCTCGGGACAGAGATCCACCGGGGAGCTGTTTTTT. Protein sequence: CASSSGQRSTGELFF. V is TRBV6-1 and J is TRBJ2-2; the match to TRBD1 covers 7 bases. V gave up 6 bases and J gave up 4 bases; unmatched junction bases: 8. There are 15 residues in the CDR3. Germline loops: CDR1 MNHNS, CDR2 SASEGT.

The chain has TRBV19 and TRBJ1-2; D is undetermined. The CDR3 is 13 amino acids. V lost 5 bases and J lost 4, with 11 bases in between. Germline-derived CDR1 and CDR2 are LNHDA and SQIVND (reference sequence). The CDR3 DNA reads TGTGCCAGTAGTTATGGGCAGTTCTATGGCTACACCTTC. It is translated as CASSYGQFYGYTF.

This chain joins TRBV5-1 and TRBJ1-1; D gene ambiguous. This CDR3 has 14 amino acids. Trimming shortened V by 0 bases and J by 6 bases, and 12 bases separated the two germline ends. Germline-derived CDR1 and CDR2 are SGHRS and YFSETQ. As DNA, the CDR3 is TGCGCCAGCAGCTTGGAGCTCAGCACACCTGAAGCTTTCTTT. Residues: CASSLELSTPEAFF.

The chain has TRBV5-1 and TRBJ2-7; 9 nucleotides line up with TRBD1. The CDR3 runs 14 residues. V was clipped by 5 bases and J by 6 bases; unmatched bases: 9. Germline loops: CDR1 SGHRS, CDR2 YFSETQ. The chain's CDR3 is CASSRDREVSEQYF. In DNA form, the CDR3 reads TGCGCCAGCAGTCGGGACAGGGAGGTTAGCGAGCAGTACTTC.

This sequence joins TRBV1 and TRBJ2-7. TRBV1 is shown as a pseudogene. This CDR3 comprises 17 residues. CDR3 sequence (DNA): TGCACCAGCAGCCCCTATCCGGTAGGGGAGCACTCCTACGAGCAGTACTTC. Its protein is CTSSPYPVGEHSYEQYF.

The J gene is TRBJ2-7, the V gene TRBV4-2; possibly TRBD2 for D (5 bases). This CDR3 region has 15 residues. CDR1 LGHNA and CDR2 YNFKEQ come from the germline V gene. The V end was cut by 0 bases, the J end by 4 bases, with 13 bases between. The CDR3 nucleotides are TGTGCCAGCAGCCAAGAGCGGAGTCCGGGGTACGAGCAGTACTTC. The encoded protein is CASSQERSPGYEQYF.

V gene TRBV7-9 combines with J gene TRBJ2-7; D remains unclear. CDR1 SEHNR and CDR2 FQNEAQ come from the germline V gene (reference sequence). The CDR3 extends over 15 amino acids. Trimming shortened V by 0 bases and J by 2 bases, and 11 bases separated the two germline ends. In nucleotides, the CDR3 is TGTGCCAGCAGCTTAGCGCTTTCTGCCACCTACGAGCAGTACTTC. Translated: CASSLALSATYEQYF.

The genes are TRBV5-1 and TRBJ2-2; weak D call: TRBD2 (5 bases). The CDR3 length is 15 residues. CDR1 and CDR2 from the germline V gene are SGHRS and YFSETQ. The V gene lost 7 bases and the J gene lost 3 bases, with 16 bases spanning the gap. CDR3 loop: CASRGQPGDTGELFF. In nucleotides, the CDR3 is TGCGCCAGCCGCGGCCAACCCGGGGACACCGGGGAGCTGTTTTTT.

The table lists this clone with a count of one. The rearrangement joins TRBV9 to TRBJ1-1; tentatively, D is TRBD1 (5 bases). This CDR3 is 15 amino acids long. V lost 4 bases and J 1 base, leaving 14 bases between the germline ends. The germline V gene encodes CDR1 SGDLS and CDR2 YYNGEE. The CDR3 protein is CASSTGTATNTEAFF. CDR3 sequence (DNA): TGTGCCAGCAGCACAGGCACGGCGACGAACACTGAAGCTTTCTTT.

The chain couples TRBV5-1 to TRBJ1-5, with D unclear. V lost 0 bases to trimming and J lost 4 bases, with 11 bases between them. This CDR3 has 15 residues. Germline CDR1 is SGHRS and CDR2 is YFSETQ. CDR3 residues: CASSLAPDRNQPQHF. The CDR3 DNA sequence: TGCGCCAGCAGCTTGGCCCCGGACCGGAATCAGCCCCAGCATTTT.

The DNA for the CDR3 is TGCAGCGTTGCCAGGGACAGGGGTTTTGCAGCGGGGGAGCTGTTTTTT. Translating gives CSVARDRGFAAGELFF. The chain has TRBV29-1 and TRBJ2-2; 10 nucleotides match TRBD1. This CDR3 contains 16 residues. Unmatched junction bases numbered 13, after V lost 4 bases and J lost 8 bases. Germline V gene data show CDR1 as SQVTM and CDR2 as ANQGSEA.

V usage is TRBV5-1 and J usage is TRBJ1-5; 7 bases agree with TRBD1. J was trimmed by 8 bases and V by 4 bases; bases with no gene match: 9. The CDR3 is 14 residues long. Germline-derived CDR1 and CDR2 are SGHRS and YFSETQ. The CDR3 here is CASSARQGGEPQHF. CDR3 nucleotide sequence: TGCGCCAGCAGCGCACGGCAGGGGGGGGAGCCCCAGCATTTT.

The DNA of the CDR3 is TGTGCCAGCAGTTTAACAGGGGTCCCTGGCTACACCTTC. Its translation: CASSLTGVPGYTF. This chain connects TRBV27 to TRBJ1-2, with 7 bases fitting TRBD1. Germline values: CDR1 MNHEY, CDR2 SMNVEV (reference sequence). The CDR3 is 13 amino acids. With 2 bases clipped from V and 7 bases from J, the junction kept 4 bases outside the gene matches.

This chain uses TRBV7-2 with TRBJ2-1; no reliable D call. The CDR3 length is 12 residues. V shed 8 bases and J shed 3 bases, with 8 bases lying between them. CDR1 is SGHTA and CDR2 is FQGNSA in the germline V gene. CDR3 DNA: TGTGCCAGCGGCCAAAACTACAATGAGCAGTTCTTC. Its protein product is CASGQNYNEQFF.

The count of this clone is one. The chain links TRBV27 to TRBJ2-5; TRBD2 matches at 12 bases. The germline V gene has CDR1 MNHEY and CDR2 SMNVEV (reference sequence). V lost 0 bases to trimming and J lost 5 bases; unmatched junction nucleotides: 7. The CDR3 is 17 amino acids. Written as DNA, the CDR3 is TGTGCCAGCAGTTTATCAGGACTAGCGGGACGGGATGAGACCCAGTACTTC. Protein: CASSLSGLAGRDETQYF.

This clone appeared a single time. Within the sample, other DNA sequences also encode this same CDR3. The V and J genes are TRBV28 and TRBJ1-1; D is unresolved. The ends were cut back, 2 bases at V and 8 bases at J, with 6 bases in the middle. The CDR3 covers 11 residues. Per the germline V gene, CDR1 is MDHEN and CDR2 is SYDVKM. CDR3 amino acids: CASSLVSEAFF. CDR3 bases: TGTGCCAGCAGTTTAGTATCGGAAGCTTTCTTT.

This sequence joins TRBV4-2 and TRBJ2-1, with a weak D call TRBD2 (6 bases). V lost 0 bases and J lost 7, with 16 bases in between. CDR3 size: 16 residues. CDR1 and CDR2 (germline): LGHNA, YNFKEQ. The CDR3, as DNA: TGTGCCAGCAGCCAAGATCACGGCGGGGTTGGGAATGAGCAGTTCTTC. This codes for CASSQDHGGVGNEQFF.

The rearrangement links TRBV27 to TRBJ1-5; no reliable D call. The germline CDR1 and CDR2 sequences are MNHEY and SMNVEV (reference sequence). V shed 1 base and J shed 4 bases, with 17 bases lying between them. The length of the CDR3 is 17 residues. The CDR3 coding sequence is TGTGCCAGCAGTTTATTTGGGAAGTGGGCTCTTAATCAGCCCCAGCATTTT. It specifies CASSLFGKWALNQPQHF.

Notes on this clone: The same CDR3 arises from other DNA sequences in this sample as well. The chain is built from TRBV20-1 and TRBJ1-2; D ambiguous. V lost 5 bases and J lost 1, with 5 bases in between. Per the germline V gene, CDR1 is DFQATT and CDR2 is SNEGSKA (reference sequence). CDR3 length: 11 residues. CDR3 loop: CSASHNYGYTF. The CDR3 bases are TGCAGTGCTTCCCATAACTATGGCTACACCTTC.

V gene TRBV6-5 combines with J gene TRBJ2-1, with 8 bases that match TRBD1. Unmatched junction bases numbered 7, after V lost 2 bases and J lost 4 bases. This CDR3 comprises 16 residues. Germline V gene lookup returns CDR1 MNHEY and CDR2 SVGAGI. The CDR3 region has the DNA TGTGCCAGCAGTTACACCGGGACAGGAGTTTACAATGAGCAGTTCTTC. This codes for CASSYTGTGVYNEQFF.

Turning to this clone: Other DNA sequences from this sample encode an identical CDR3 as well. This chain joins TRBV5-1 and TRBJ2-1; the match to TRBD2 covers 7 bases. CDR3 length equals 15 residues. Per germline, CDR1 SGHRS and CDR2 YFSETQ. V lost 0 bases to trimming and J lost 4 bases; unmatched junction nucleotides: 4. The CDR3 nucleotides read TGCGCCAGCAGCTTGGGCGGGAGAGGATACAATGAGCAGTTCTTC. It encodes CASSLGGRGYNEQFF.

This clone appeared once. As DNA, the CDR3 is TGTGCCAGCTCACCATTATATAAGGGGATCAATGAGCAGTTCTTC. It yields the protein CASSPLYKGINEQFF. V usage is TRBV18 and J usage is TRBJ2-1; possibly TRBD1 for D (5 bases). This CDR3 spans 15 amino acids. Germline-derived CDR1 and CDR2 are KGHSH and LQKENI. V lost 2 bases and J 6 bases, leaving 14 bases between the germline ends.